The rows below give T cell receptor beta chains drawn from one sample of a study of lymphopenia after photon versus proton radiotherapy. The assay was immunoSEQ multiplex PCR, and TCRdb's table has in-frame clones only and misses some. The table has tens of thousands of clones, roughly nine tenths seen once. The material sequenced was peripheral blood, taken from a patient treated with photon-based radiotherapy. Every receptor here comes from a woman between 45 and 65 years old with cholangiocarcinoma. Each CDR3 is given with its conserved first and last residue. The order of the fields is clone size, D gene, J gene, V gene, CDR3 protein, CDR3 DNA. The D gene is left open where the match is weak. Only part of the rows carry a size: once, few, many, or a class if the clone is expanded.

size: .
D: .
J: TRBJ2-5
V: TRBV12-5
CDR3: CASGLVQRETQYF
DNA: TGTGCTAGTGGTTTGGTACAAAGGGAGACCCAGTACTTC

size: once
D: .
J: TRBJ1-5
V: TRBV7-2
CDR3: CASSLWVINQPQHF
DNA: TGTGCCAGCAGCTTATGGGTCATTAATCAGCCCCAGCATTTT

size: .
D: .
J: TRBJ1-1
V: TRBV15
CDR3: CATSGRGNTEAFF
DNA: TGTGCCACCAGCGGGCGGGGGAACACTGAAGCTTTCTTT

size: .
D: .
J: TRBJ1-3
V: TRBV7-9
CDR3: CASSLKTDSGNTIYF
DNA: TGTGCCAGCAGCTTAAAAACAGACTCTGGAAACACCATATATTTT

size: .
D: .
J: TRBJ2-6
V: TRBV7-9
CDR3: CASSSPSPTPSSGANVLTF
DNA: TGTGCCAGCAGCTCCCCCAGCCCTACTCCCAGCTCTGGGGCCAACGTCCTGACTTTC

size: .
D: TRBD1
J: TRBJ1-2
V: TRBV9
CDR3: CASSAPGTAAPNYYGYTF
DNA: TGTGCCAGCAGCGCACCCGGGACAGCCGCACCCAATTACTATGGCTACACCTTC

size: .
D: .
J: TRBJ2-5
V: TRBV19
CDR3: CASSIYRDGWARPYF
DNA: TGTGCCAGTAGTATATACCGGGACGGATGGGCGCGACCGTACTTC

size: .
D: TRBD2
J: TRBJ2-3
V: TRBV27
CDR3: CASSSASGGDTQYF
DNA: TGTGCCAGCAGTTCGGCTAGCGGTGGAGATACGCAGTATTTT

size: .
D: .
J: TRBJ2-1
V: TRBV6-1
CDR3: CASSEVRASYNEQFF
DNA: TGTGCCAGCAGTGAAGTTCGAGCGAGCTACAATGAGCAGTTCTTC

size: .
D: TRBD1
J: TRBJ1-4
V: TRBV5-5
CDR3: CASSPTGQGTNEKLFF
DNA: TGTGCCAGCAGCCCGACTGGACAGGGGACTAATGAAAAACTGTTTTTT

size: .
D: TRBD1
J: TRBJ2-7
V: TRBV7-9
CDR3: CASSLGTGVYEQYF
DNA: TGTGCCAGCAGCCTCGGGACAGGGGTCTACGAGCAGTACTTC

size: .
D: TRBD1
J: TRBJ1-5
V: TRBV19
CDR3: CATHRDRGSPNQPQHF
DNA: TGTGCCACACACCGGGACAGGGGCAGCCCCAATCAGCCCCAGCATTTT

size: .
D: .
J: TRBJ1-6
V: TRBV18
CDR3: CASSPIRAGGRNSPLHF
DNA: TGTGCCAGCTCACCCATCAGGGCCGGGGGCCGGAATTCACCCCTCCACTTT

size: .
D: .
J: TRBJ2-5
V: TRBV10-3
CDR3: CAIRGDGETQYF
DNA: TGTGCCATCAGAGGGGATGGGGAGACCCAGTACTTC

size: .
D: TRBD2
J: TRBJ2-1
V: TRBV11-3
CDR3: CASSLDTGGSYNEQFF
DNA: TGTGCCAGCAGCTTAGATACGGGGGGGTCCTACAATGAGCAGTTCTTC

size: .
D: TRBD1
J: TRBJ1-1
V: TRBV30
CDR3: CAWRWDSLGTEAFF
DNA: TGTGCCTGGAGGTGGGACAGCTTGGGGACTGAAGCTTTCTTT

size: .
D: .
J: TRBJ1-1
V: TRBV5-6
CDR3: CASSLERLNTEAFF
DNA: TGTGCCAGCAGCTTGGAGCGTTTGAACACTGAAGCTTTCTTT

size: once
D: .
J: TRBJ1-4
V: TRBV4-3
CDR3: CASSQATPGTRGTNEKLFF
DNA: TGCGCCAGCAGCCAAGCTACCCCAGGTACCAGGGGAACTAATGAAAAACTGTTTTTT

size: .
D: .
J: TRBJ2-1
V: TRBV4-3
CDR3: CASSQEGRQNEQFF
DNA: TGCGCCAGCAGCCAAGAGGGCAGGCAGAATGAGCAGTTCTTC

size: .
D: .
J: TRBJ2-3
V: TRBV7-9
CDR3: CASSLALLSSTDTQYF
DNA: TGTGCCAGCAGCTTAGCGCTACTTAGTTCCACAGATACGCAGTATTTT

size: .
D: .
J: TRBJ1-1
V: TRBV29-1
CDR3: CSVVLRTGRAKTEAFF
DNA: TGCAGCGTTGTGTTGCGTACGGGCAGGGCGAAGACTGAAGCTTTCTTT

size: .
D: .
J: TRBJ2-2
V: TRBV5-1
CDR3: CASSPKQGLNPGELFF
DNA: TGCGCCAGCAGCCCGAAACAGGGACTGAACCCCGGGGAGCTGTTTTTT

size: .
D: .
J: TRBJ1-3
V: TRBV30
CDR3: CAWSSGNSGNTIYF
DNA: TGTGCCTGGAGTTCGGGGAACTCTGGAAACACCATATATTTT

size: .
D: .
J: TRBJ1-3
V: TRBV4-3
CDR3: CASSQEDRSGGNTIYF
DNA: TGCGCCAGCAGCCAAGAAGACAGGTCGGGAGGAAACACCATATATTTT

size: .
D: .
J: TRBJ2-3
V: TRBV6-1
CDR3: CASTFGGHTDTQYF
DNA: TGTGCCAGCACCTTCGGGGGACACACAGATACGCAGTATTTT

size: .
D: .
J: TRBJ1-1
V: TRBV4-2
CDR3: CASSQEWGGNTEAFF
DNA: TGTGCCAGCAGCCAAGAATGGGGGGGGAACACTGAAGCTTTCTTT

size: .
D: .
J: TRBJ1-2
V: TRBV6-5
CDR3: CASTRAGADNYGYTF
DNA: TGTGCCAGCACTCGGGCGGGGGCGGATAACTATGGCTACACCTTC

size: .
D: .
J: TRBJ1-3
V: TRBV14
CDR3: CASSQKRGVSGNTIYF
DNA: TGTGCCAGCAGCCAAAAAAGAGGCGTCTCTGGAAACACCATATATTTT

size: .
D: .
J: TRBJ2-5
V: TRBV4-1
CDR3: CASSQDIAGRETQYF
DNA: TGCGCCAGCAGCCAAGATATCGCGGGGAGGGAGACCCAGTACTTC

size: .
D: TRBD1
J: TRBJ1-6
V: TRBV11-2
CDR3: CASSFWDRVKGSYNSPLHF
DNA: TGTGCCAGCAGCTTTTGGGACAGGGTTAAGGGCTCCTATAATTCACCCCTCCACTTT

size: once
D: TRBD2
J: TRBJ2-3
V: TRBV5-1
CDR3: CASSLAASGGGASDTQYF
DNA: TGCGCCAGCAGCTTGGCCGCTTCAGGCGGGGGGGCCTCAGATACGCAGTATTTT

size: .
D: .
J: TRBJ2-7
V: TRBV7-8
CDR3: CASSLSTGREYEQYF
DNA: TGTGCCAGCAGCTTAAGTACAGGGCGGGAATACGAGCAGTACTTC

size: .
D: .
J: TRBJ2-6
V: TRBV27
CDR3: CASWPLNSGANVLTF
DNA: TGTGCCAGCTGGCCACTGAACTCTGGGGCCAACGTCCTGACTTTC

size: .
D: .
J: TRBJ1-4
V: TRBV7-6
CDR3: CASSRLPVEKLFF
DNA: TGTGCCAGCAGCCGCCTACCCGTGGAAAAACTGTTTTTT

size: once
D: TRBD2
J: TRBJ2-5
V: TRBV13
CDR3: CASSLKAGGGETQYF
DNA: TGTGCCAGCAGCTTAAAAGCGGGGGGCGGAGAGACCCAGTACTTC